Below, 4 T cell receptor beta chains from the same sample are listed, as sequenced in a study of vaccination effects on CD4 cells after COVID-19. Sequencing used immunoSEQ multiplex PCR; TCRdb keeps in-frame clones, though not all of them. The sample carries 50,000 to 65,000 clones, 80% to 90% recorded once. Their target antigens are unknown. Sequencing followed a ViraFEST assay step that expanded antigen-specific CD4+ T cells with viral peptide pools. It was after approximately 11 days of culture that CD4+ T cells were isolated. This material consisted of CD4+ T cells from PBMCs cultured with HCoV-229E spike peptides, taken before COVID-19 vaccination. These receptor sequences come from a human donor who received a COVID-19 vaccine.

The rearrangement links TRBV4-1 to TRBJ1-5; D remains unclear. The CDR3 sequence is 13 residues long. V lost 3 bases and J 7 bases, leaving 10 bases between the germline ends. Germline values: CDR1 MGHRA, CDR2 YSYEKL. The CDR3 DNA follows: TGCGCCAGCAGCCAGGGGAAGCGGCAGCCCCAGCATTTT. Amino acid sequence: CASSQGKRQPQHF.

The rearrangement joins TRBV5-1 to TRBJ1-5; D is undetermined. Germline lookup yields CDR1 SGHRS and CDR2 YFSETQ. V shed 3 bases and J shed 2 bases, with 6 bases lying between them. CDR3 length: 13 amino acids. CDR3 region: CASSYQGNQPQHF. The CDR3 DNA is TGCGCCAGCAGCTATCAGGGCAATCAGCCCCAGCATTTT.

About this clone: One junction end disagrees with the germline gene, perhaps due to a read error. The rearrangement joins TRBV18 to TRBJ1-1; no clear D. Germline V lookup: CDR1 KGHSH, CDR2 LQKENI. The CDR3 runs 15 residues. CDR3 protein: CASSPNLGTEQPAAF. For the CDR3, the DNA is TGTGCCAGCTCACCAAATTTAGGCACAGAACAACCTGCGGCCTTT.

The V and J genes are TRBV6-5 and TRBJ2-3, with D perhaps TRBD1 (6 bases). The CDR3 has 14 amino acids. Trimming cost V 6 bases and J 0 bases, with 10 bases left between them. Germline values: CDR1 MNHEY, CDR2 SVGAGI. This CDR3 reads CASRYRESTDTQYF. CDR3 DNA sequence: TGTGCCAGCAGATACAGGGAAAGCACAGATACGCAGTATTTT.